This TCR beta chain was recovered during a study of blood T cell repertoires in COVID-19. About the research overall: Material from acute and convalescent COVID-19 was sourced from the United States, Italy and Spain. Nucleic acid was either cDNA or gDNA, and it came from T cells, B-cell-depleted T cells, or PBMCs.

The authors' processing: Amplification of reference gene primers was used by the study to estimate nucleated cell counts. The assay was immunoSEQ multiplex PCR, and TCRdb's table has in-frame clones only and misses some. Clone size and V and J calls were adopted from that table, with D and trimming inferred from the DNA. The data contain approximately 58,000 clones, approximately 80% of them singletons. The ends were cut back, 6 bases at V and 0 bases at J, with 13 bases in the middle. The CDR3 totals 15 residues. The V gene's germline CDR1 is SGHRS and CDR2 YFSETQ. The specimen sequenced was peripheral blood. The TCR sequence derives from a woman aged 60-75 years with acute or convalescent COVID-19. The chain carries TRBV5-1 and TRBJ1-3, with D possibly matching TRBD1 (6 bases). CDR3 nucleotide sequence: TGCGCCAGCACCGTTACAGGGCACTCTGGAAACACCATATATTTT. This translates into CASTVTGHSGNTIYF.